These T cell receptor beta chains were read from a single sample in a study of blood T cell repertoires in COVID-19. Generated by immunoSEQ multiplex PCR, the TCRdb table keeps only in-frame clones and is missing some. The repertoire has approximately 92,000 clones, roughly 84% of them found once; the top ten carry less than 2%. Material: peripheral blood. The receptors were gathered from a man between 65 and 85 years old with active or convalescent COVID-19. The CDR3 runs from the conserved cysteine through the conserved F or W. D genes are given only for firm matches. Clone size is given for some rows only: seen once, a few or many times, or a class if the clone is expanded.

D,J,V,size,DNA,CDR3
NA,TRBJ2-1,TRBV30,NA,TGTGCCTCCCACAGGGGGGGTAATGAGCAGTTCTTC,CASHRGGNEQFF
NA,TRBJ1-4,TRBV28,NA,TGTGCCAGCAGCCAAGTGGGGAGCCGTGAAAAACTGTTTTTT,CASSQVGSREKLFF
TRBD1,TRBJ2-1,TRBV5-1,NA,TGCGCCAGCAGCTTGGCTCAGGGGGCGAATGAGCAGTTCTTC,CASSLAQGANEQFF
NA,TRBJ1-3,TRBV5-1,NA,TGCGCCAGCAGGGGGGACACTGGAAACACCATATATTTT,CASRGDTGNTIYF
NA,TRBJ2-3,TRBV30,NA,TGTGCCTGGAGTCCAGGCACAGATACGCAGTATTTT,CAWSPGTDTQYF
TRBD1,TRBJ1-5,TRBV6-5,NA,TGTGCCAGCAGTTCAGGGGGGTATAGCAATCAGCCCCAGCATTTT,CASSSGGYSNQPQHF
NA,TRBJ1-3,TRBV19,few,TGTGCCAGTAGCAACAGGTACTCTGGAAACACCATATATTTT,CASSNRYSGNTIYF
NA,TRBJ1-1,TRBV28,NA,TGTGCCAGCAGGTCAACACTGAACACTGAAGCTTTCTTT,CASRSTLNTEAFF
NA,TRBJ2-3,TRBV5-1,NA,TGCGCCAGCAGCCCGACAGATAGCACAGATACGCAGTATTTT,CASSPTDSTDTQYF
NA,TRBJ2-7,TRBV27,once,TGTGCCAGCAGTGAAACAGGGATCTACGAGCAGTACTTC,CASSETGIYEQYF
TRBD1,TRBJ1-4,TRBV6-1,NA,TGTGCCAGCAGTGAATGGGCAGACCCAGGGGGTGAAAAACTGTTTTTT,CASSEWADPGGEKLFF
TRBD2,TRBJ2-3,TRBV18,NA,TGTGCCAGCTCGAGATCGGGGGGGCTTGAAGATACGCAGTATTTT,CASSRSGGLEDTQYF
NA,TRBJ2-2,TRBV4-2,NA,TGTGCCAGCAGCAGCATGGACAGTGGGGAGGGGGAGCTGTTTTTT,CASSSMDSGEGELFF
NA,TRBJ2-2,TRBV10-3,NA,TGTGCCATCAAAGGGGCCCTGGCACCCGGGGAGCTGTTTTTT,CAIKGALAPGELFF
TRBD1,TRBJ1-5,TRBV7-9,NA,TGTGCCAGCAGCGTCGGACAGGGGAGTAATCAGCCCCAGCATTTT,CASSVGQGSNQPQHF